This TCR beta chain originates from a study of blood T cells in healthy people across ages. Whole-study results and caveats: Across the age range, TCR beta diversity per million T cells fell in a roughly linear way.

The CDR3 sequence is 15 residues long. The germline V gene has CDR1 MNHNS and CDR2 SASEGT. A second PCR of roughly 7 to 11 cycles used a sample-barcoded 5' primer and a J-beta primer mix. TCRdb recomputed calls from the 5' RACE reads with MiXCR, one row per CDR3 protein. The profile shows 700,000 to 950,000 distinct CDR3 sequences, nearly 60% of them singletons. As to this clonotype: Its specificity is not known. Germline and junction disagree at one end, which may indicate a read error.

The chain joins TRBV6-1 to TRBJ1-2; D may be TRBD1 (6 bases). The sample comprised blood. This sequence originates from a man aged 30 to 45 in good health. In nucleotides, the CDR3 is TGTGCCAACAGTCGCCCGGGGGACACAAACTATGGCTACACCTTC. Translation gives CANSRPGDTNYGYTF.